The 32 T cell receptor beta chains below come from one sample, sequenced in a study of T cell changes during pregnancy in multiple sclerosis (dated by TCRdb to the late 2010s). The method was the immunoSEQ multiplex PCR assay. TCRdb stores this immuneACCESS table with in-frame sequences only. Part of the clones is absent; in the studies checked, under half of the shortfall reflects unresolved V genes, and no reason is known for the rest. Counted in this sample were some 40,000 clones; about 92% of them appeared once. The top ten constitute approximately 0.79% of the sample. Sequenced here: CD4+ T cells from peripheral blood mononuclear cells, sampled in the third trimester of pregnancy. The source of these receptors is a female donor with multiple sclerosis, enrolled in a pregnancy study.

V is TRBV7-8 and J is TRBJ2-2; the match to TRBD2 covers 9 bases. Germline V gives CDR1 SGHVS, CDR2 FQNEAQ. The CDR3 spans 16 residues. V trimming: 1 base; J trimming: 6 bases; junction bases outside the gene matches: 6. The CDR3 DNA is TGTGCCAGCAGCTTAGGAGTTCTAGCGGGATCCGGGGAGCTGTTTTTT. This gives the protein CASSLGVLAGSGELFF.

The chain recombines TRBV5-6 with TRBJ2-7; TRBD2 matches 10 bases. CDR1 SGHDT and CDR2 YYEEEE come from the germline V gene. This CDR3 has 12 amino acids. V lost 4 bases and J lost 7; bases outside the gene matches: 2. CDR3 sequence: CASSRTSGEQYF. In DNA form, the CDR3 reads TGTGCCAGCAGCAGGACTAGCGGTGAGCAGTACTTC.

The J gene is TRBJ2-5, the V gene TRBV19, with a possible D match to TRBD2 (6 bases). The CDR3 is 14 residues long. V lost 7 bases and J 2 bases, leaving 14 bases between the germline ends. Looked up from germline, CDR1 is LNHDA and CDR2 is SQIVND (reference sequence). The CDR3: CASKDGGLQETQYF. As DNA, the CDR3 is TGTGCCAGTAAAGATGGGGGACTTCAAGAGACCCAGTACTTC.

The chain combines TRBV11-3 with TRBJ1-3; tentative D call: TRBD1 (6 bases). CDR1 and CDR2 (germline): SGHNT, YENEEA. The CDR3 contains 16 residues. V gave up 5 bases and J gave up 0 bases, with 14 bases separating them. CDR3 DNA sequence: TGTGCCAGCAGCCCCCAGGGGCAGAGCTCTGGAAACACCATATATTTT. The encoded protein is CASSPQGQSSGNTIYF.

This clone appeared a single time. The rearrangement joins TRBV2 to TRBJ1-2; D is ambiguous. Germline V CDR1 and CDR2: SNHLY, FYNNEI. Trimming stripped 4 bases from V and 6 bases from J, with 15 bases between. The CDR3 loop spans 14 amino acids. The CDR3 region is CASSGSQPTHGYTF. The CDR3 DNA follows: TGTGCCAGCAGTGGGTCTCAACCGACACATGGCTACACCTTC.

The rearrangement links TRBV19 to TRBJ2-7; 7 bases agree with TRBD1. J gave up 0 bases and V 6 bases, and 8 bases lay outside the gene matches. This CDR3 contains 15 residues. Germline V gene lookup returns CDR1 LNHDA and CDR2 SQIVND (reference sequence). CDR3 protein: CASRSRDSLSYEQYF. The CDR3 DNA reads TGTGCCAGTAGAAGCCGGGACAGCCTCTCCTACGAGCAGTACTTC.

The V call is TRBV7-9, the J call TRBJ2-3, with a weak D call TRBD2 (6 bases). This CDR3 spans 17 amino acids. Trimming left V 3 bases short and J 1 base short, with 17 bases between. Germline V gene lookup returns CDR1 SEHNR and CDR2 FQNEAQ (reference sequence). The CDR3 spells CASSFFGSWSGTDTQYF. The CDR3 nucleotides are TGTGCCAGCAGCTTCTTCGGGAGTTGGTCGGGCACAGATACGCAGTATTTT.

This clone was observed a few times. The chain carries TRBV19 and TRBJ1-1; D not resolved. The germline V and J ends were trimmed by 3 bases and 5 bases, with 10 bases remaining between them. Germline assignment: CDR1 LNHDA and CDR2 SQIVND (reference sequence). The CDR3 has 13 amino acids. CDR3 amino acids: CASSMSKKTEAFF. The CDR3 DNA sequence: TGTGCCAGTAGTATGAGTAAAAAGACTGAAGCTTTCTTT.

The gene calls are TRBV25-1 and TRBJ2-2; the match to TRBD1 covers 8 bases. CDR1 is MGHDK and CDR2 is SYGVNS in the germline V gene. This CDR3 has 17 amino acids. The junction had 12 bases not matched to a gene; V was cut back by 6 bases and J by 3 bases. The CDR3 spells CASSRTDRVLDTGELFF. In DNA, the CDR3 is TGTGCCAGCAGCCGCACGGACAGGGTGTTAGACACCGGGGAGCTGTTTTTT.

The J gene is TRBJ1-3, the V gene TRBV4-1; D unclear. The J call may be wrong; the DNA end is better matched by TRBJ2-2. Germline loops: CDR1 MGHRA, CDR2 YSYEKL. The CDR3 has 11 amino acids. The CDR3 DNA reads TGCGCCAGCAGGGGGTCCGGGGAGCTGTTTTTT. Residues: CASRGSGELFF.

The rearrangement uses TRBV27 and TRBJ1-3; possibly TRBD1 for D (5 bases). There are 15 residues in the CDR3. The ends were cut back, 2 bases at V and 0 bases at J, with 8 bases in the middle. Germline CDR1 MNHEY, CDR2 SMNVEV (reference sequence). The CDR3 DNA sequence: TGTGCCAGCAGTTTAAGCAGGGTCTCTGGAAACACCATATATTTT. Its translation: CASSLSRVSGNTIYF.

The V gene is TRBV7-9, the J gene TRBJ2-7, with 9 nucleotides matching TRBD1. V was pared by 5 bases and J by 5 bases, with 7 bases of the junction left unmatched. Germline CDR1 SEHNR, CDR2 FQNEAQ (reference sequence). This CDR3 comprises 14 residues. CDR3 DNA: TGTGCCAGCAGCCTGGGACAGGGCGTCAACGAGCAGTACTTC. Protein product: CASSLGQGVNEQYF.

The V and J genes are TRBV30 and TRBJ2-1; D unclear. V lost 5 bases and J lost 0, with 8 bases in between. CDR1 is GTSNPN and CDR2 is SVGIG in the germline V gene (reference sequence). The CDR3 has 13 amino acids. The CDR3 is CAWGPDSYNEQFF. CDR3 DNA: TGTGCCTGGGGGCCAGACTCCTACAATGAGCAGTTCTTC.

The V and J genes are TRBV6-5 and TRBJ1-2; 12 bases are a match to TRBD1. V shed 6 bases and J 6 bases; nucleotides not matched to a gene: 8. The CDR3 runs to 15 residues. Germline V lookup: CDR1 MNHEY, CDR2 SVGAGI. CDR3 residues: CASREGTGGRNGYTF. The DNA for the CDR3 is TGTGCCAGCAGGGAGGGGACAGGGGGCCGTAATGGCTACACCTTC.

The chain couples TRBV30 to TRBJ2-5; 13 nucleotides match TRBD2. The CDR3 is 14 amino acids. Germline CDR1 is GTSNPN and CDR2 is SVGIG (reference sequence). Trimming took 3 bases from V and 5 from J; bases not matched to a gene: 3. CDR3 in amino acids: CAWSLGLAGETQYF. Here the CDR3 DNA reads TGTGCCTGGAGCCTGGGACTAGCGGGGGAGACCCAGTACTTC.

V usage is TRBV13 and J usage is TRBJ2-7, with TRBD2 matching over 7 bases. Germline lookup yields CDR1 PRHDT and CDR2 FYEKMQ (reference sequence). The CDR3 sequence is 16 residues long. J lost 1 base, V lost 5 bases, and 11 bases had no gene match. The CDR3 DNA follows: TGTGCCAGCAGCCCTGGTGGACTAGAAGGGTCCTACGAGCAGTACTTC. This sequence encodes CASSPGGLEGSYEQYF.

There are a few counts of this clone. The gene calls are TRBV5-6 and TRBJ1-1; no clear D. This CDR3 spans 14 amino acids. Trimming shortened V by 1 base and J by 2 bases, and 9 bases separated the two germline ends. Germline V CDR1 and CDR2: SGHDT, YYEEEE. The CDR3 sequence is CASSLMRPNTEAFF. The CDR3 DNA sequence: TGTGCCAGCAGCTTGATGCGGCCAAACACTGAAGCTTTCTTT.

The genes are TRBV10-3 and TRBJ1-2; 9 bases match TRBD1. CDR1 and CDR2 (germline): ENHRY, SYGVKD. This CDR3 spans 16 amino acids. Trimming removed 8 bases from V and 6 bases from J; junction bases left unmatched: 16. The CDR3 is CAILPGQGLGTHGYTF. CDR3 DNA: TGTGCCATCTTACCGGGACAGGGACTAGGGACGCATGGCTACACCTTC.

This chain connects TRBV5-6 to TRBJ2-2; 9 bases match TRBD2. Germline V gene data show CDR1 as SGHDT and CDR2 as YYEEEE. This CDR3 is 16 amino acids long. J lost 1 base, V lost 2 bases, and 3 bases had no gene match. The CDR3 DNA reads TGTGCCAGCAGCTTTTCGACTAGCGGGAACACCGGGGAGCTGTTTTTT. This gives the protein CASSFSTSGNTGELFF.

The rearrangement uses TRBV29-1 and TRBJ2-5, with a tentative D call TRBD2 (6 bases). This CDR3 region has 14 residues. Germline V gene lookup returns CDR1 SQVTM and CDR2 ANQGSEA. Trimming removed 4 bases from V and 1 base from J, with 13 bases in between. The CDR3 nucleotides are TGCAGCGTTGGGTATCCCGGGGGCCAAGAGACCCAGTACTTC. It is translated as CSVGYPGGQETQYF.

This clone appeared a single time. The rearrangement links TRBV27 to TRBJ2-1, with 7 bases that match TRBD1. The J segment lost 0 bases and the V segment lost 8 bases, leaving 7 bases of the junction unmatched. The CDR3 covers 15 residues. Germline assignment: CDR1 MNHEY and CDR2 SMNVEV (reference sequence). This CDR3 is CASAKTGASYNEQFF. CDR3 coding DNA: TGTGCCAGCGCCAAAACAGGGGCCTCCTACAATGAGCAGTTCTTC.

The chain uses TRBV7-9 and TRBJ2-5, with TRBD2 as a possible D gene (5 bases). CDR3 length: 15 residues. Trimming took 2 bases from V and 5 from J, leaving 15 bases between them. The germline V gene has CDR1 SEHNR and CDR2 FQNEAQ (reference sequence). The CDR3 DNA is TGTGCCAGCAGCTTATGGCGGAGAGGGTTGGAGACCCAGTACTTC. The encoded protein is CASSLWRRGLETQYF.

CDR3: CASSLAGTGVFFTF. DNA for the CDR3: TGCGCCAGCAGCTTGGCCGGGACAGGGGTCTTCTTCACCTTC. This sequence joins TRBV5-1 and TRBJ1-2; 10 positions match TRBD1. Germline CDR1 SGHRS, CDR2 YFSETQ. The V segment lost 0 bases and the J segment 13 bases; nucleotides outside the gene matches: 9. The CDR3 has 14 residues.

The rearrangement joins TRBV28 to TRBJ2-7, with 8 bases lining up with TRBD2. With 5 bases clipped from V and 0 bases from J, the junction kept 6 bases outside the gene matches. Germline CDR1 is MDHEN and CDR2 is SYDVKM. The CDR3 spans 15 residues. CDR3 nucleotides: TGTGCCAGCAGTCCCATAGCGGGGCTCTCCTACGAGCAGTACTTC. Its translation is CASSPIAGLSYEQYF.

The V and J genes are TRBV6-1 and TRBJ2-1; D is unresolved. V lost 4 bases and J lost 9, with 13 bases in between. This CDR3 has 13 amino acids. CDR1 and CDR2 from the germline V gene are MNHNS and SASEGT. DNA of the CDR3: TGTGCCAGCAGTGTGCGGCGTCGTACTGAGCAGTTCTTC. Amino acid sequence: CASSVRRRTEQFF.

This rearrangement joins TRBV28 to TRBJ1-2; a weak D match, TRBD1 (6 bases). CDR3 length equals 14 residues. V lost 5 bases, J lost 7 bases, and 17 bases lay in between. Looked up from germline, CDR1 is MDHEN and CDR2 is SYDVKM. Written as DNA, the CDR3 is TGTGCCAGCAGTGCCCTCGGGGGGCGCGGTGGCTACACCTTC. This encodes CASSALGGRGGYTF.

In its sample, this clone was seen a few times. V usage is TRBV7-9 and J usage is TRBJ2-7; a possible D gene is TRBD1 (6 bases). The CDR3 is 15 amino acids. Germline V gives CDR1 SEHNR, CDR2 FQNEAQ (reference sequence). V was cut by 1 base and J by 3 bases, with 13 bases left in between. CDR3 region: CASSLGGPSNYEQYF. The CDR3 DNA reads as TGTGCCAGCAGCTTAGGGGGGCCTTCGAACTACGAGCAGTACTTC.

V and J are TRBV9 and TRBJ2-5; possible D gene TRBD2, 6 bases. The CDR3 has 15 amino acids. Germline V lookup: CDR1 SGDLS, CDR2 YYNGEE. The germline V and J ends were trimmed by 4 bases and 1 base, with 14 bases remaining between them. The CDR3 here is CASSSSIAVQETQYF. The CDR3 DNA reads TGTGCCAGCAGCTCAAGCATAGCGGTCCAAGAGACCCAGTACTTC.

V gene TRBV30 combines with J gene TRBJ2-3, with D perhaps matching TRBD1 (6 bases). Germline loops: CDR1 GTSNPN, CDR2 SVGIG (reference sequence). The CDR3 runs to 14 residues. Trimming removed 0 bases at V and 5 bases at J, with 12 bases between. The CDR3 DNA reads TGTGCCTGGAGTGTTGAGGGGGTGCGAGATACGCAGTATTTT. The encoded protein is CAWSVEGVRDTQYF.

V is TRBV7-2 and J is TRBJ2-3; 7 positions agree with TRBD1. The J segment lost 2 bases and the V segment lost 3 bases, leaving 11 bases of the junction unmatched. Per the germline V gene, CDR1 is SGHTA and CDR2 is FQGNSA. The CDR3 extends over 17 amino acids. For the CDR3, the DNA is TGTGCCAGCAGCTTCCGACAGGGAAGGGGGTACACAGATACGCAGTATTTT. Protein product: CASSFRQGRGYTDTQYF.

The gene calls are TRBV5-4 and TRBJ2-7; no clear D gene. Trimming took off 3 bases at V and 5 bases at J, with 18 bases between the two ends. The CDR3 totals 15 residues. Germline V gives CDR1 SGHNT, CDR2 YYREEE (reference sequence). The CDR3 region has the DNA TGTGCCAGCAGCTCTACCTCTAGAATACTCAACGAGCAGTACTTC. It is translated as CASSSTSRILNEQYF.

Here the CDR3 DNA reads TGTGCCAGCAAGAGTACAGGGGGCACTGGCTACACCTTC. This gives the protein CASKSTGGTGYTF. The chain couples TRBV2 to TRBJ1-2, with 9 bases identical to TRBD1. V gave up 7 bases and J gave up 7 bases; unmatched junction bases: 7. CDR1 and CDR2 (germline): SNHLY, FYNNEI. The CDR3 loop spans 13 amino acids.